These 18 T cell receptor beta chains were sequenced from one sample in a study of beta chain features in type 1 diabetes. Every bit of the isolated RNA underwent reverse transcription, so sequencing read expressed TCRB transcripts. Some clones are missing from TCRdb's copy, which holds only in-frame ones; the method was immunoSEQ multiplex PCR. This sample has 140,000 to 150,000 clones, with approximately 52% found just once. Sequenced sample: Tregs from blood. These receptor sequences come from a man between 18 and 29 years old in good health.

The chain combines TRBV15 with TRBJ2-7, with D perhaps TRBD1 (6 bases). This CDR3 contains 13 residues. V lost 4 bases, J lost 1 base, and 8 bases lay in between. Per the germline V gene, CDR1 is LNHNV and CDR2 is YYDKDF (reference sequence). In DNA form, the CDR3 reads TGTGCCACCAGCAAGGACAGATCCTACGAGCAGTACTTC. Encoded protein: CATSKDRSYEQYF.

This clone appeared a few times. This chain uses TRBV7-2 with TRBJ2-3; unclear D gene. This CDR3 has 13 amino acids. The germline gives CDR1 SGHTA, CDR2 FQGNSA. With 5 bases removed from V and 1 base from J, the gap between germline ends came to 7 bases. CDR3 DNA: TGTGCCAGCAGCCTTCTTGGCACAGATACGCAGTATTTT. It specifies CASSLLGTDTQYF.

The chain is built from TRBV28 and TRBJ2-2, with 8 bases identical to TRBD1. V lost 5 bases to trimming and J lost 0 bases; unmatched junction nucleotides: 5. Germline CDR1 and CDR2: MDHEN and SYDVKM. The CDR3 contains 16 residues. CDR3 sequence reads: CASSITGGTNTGELFF. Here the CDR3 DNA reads TGTGCCAGCAGTATCACAGGGGGGACGAACACCGGGGAGCTGTTTTTT.

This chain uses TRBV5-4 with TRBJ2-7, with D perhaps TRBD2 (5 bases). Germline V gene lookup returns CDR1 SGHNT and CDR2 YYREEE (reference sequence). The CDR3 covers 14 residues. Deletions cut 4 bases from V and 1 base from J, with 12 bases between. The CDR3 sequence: CASSQDWRSYEQYF. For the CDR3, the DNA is TGTGCCAGCAGCCAGGACTGGAGATCCTACGAGCAGTACTTC.

The CDR3 sequence is CATSRDRGMADTQYF. In nucleotides, the CDR3 is TGTGCCACCAGCAGAGATCGGGGGATGGCAGATACGCAGTATTTT. The chain recombines TRBV15 with TRBJ2-3; a weak D match, TRBD2 (6 bases). The V gene lost 0 bases and the J gene lost 4 bases, with 11 bases spanning the gap. The CDR3 extends over 15 amino acids. CDR1 LNHNV and CDR2 YYDKDF come from the germline V gene (reference sequence).

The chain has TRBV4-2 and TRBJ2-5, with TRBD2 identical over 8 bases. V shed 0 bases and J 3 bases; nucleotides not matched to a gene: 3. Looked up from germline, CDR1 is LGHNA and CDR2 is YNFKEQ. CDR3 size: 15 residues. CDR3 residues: CASSQDWREEETQYF. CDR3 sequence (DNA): TGTGCCAGCAGCCAAGATTGGCGGGAGGAAGAGACCCAGTACTTC.

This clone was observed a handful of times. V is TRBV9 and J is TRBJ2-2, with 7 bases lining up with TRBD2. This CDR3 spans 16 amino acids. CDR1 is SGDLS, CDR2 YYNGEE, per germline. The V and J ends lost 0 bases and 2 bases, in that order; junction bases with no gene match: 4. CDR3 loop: CASSVDSGANTGELFF. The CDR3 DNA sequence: TGTGCCAGCAGCGTAGACAGCGGGGCAAACACCGGGGAGCTGTTTTTT.

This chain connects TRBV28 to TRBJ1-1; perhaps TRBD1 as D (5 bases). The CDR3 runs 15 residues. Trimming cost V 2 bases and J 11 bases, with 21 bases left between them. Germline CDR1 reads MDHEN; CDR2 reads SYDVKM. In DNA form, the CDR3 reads TGTGCCAGCAGTTTAGCAGGGCATTACGCTTTAGAGGCTTTCTTT. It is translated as CASSLAGHYALEAFF. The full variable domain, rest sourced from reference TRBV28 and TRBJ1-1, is DVKVTQSSRYLVKRTGEKVFLECVQDMDHENMFWYRQDPGLGLRLIYFSYDVKMKEKGDIPEGYSVSREKKERFSLILESASTNQTSMYLCASSLAGHYALEAFFGQGTRLTVV.

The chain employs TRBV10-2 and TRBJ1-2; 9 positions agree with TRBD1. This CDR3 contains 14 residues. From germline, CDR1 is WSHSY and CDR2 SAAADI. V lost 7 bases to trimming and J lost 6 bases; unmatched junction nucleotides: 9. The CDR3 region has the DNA TGCGCCAGCAACCGCCGGGACAGGGAAGATGGCTACACCTTC. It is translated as CASNRRDREDGYTF.

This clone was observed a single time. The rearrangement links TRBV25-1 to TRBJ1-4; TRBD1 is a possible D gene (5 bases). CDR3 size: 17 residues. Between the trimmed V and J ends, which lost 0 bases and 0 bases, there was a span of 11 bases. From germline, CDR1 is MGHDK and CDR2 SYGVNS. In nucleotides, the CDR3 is TGTGCCAGCAGTGAATATAGGGGAACCGCAACTAATGAAAAACTGTTTTTT. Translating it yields CASSEYRGTATNEKLFF.

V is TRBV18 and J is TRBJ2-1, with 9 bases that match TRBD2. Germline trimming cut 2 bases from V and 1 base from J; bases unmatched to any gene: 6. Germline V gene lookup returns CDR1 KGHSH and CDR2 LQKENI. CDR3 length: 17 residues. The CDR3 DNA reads TGTGCCAGCTCACCATCGACTAGCGGCCAATCCTACAATGAGCAGTTCTTC. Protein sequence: CASSPSTSGQSYNEQFF.

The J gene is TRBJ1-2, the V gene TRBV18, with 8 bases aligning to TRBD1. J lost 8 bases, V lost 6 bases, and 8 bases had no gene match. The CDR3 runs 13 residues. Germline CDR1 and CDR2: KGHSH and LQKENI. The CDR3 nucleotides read TGTGCCAGCTCCCCTGACAGGGGTTACGGCTACACCTTC. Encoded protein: CASSPDRGYGYTF.

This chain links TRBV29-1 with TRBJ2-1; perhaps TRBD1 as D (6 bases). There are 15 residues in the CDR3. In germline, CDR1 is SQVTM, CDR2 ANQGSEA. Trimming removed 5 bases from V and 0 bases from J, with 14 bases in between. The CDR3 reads CSVQVQDSSYNEQFF. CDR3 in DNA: TGCAGCGTTCAGGTCCAGGACAGCTCCTACAATGAGCAGTTCTTC.

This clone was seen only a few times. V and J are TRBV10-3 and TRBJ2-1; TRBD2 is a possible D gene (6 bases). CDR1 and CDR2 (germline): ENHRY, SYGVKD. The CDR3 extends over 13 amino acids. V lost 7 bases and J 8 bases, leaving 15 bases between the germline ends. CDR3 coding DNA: TGTGCCATCACCCCCGTGAGCGGGCATGAGCAGTTCTTC. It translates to CAITPVSGHEQFF.

The CDR3 region is CASSVGQLSLLANEKLFF. Written as DNA, the CDR3 is TGCGCCAGCAGCGTTGGACAATTGAGCCTGCTAGCGAATGAAAAACTGTTTTTT. The rearrangement joins TRBV5-1 to TRBJ1-4; perhaps TRBD1 as D (5 bases). The germline gives CDR1 SGHRS, CDR2 YFSETQ. Trimming pared 4 bases from V and 5 bases from J, leaving 24 bases between. CDR3 size: 18 residues.

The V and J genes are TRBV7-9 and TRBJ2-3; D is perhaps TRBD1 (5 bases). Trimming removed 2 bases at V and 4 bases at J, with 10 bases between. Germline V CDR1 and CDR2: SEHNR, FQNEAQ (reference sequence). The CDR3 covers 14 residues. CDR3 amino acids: CASSLSQGSDTQYF. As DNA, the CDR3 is TGTGCCAGCAGCTTATCCCAGGGATCAGATACGCAGTATTTT.

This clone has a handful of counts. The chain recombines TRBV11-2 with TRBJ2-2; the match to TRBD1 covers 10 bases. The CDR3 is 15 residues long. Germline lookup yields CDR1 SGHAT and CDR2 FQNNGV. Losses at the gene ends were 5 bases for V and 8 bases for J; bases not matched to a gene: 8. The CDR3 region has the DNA TGTGCCAGCAGCATACCGACAGGGGGCAATGGGGAGCTGTTTTTT. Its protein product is CASSIPTGGNGELFF. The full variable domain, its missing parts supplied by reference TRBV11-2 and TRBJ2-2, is EAGVAQSPRYKIIEKRQSVAFWCNPISGHATLYWYQQILGQGPKLLIQFQNNGVVDDSQLPKDRFSAERLKGVDSTLKIQPAKLEDSAVYLCASSIPTGGNGELFFGEGSRLTVL.

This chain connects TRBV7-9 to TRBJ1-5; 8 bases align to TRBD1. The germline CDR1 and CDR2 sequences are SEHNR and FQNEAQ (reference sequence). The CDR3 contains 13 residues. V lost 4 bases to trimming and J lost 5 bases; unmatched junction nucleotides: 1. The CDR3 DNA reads TGTGCCAGCAGCTCACAGGGGGATCAGCCCCAGCATTTT. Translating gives CASSSQGDQPQHF.